These 32 T cell receptor beta chains were all obtained from the same sample, sequenced in a study of blood T cell repertoires in COVID-19. Method: immunoSEQ multiplex PCR; TCRdb's copy keeps in-frame clones and lacks some. The sample contains a few hundred thousand clones, less than 90% of which appear only once. Sequencing was performed on PBMCs or T cells enriched from blood (not recorded which). These TCRs come from a woman aged 30 to 39 who had recovered from COVID-19.

V and J are TRBV7-8 and TRBJ2-5; 8 nucleotides align to TRBD2. This CDR3 spans 16 amino acids. Germline lookup yields CDR1 SGHVS and CDR2 FQNEAQ. V was clipped by 0 bases and J by 5 bases; unmatched bases: 8. Written as DNA, the CDR3 is TGTGCCAGCAGCTTAGCCGGGTCGGGGGGGCTGGAGACCCAGTACTTC. It specifies CASSLAGSGGLETQYF. The variable domain in full, with the rest retrieved from reference TRBV7-8 and TRBJ2-5, is GAGVSQSPRYKVAKRGQDVALRCDPISGHVSLFWYQQALGQGPEFLTYFQNEAQLDKSGLPSDRFFAERPEGSVSTLKIQRTQQEDSAVYLCASSLAGSGGLETQYFGPGTRLLVL.

Regarding this clone: Sequence at one end of the junction differs from germline and may be a read error. The chain combines TRBV9 with TRBJ2-1; 8 bases align to TRBD2. Germline V gene data show CDR1 as SGDLS and CDR2 as YYNGEE. The CDR3 totals 12 residues. The CDR3 loop reads CASSPGTRVQIF. CDR3 DNA sequence: TGTGCCAGCAGCCCCGGGACTAGGGTTCAGATCTTC. The complete variable domain, with remaining parts taken from reference TRBV9 and TRBJ2-1, reads DSGVTQTPKHLITATGQRVTLRCSPRSGDLSVYWYQQSLDQGLQFLIQYYNGEERAKGNILERFSAQQFPDLHSELNLSSLELGDSALYFCASSPGTRVQIFGPGTRLTVL.

V gene TRBV3-1 (or the pseudogene TRBV3-2) combines with J gene TRBJ1-2; D is possibly TRBD1 (6 bases). V was trimmed by 1 base and J by 4 bases, leaving 16 bases between them. The CDR3 has 16 residues. The germline CDR1 and CDR2 sequences are LGHDT and YNNKEL (reference sequence). CDR3 bases: TGTGCCAGCAGCCAAGGGGTAGGGGGTTGGGGCTATGGCTACACCTTC. Translating gives CASSQGVGGWGYGYTF.

J is TRBJ1-4 and V is TRBV15, with 8 bases matching TRBD1. Germline V CDR1 and CDR2: LNHNV, YYDKDF (reference sequence). V lost 5 bases to trimming and J lost 1 base; unmatched junction nucleotides: 6. The CDR3 length is 16 residues. This chain's CDR3 is CATSSDRVGTNEKLFF. CDR3 bases: TGTGCCACCAGCTCGGACAGGGTTGGAACTAATGAAAAACTGTTTTTT.

The chain carries TRBV5-4 and TRBJ1-2; 11 bases line up with TRBD1. This CDR3 has 16 amino acids. In germline, CDR1 is SGHNT, CDR2 YYREEE (reference sequence). Trimming at V came to 0 bases and at J to 3 bases, leaving 4 bases not matched to a gene. The CDR3 DNA follows: TGTGCCAGCAGCTTGGGGGGGACAGGGGGTTACTATGGCTACACCTTC. Translation: CASSLGGTGGYYGYTF.

The chain couples TRBV15 to TRBJ1-4; 7 bases align to TRBD1. This CDR3 has 13 amino acids. Germline V gene sequence: CDR1 LNHNV, CDR2 YYDKDF (reference sequence). Unmatched junction bases numbered 1, after V lost 1 base and J lost 8 bases. The CDR3 region is CATSRGDSEKLFF. The CDR3 bases are TGTGCCACCAGCAGAGGGGACAGCGAAAAACTGTTTTTT.

The rearrangement uses TRBV12-3 or TRBV12-4 and TRBJ1-1; maybe TRBD1 (5 bases). Trimming took 6 bases from V and 1 from J, leaving 9 bases between them. The CDR3 is made up of 13 amino acids. CDR3 loop: CASRAQENTEAFF. CDR3 nucleotides: TGTGCCAGCAGAGCACAGGAGAACACTGAAGCTTTCTTT.

This rearrangement joins TRBV5-5 to TRBJ1-4, with a tentative D call TRBD1 (5 bases). The germline V gene encodes CDR1 SGHKS and CDR2 YYEKEE (reference sequence). This CDR3 has 15 amino acids. V was pared by 3 bases and J by 8 bases, with 17 bases between. The CDR3 region is CASSSIGGVSEKLFF. The CDR3 DNA follows: TGTGCCAGCAGCTCTATCGGGGGGGTTAGCGAAAAACTGTTTTTT.

The chain has TRBV16 and TRBJ1-5; no clear D gene. Trimming removed 1 base at V and 4 bases at J, with 11 bases between. CDR3 length: 15 amino acids. Germline CDR1 and CDR2: KGHSY and FQNENV. The DNA for the CDR3 is TGTGCCAGCAGCCAATTGGGCCAGGTGAATCAGCCCCAGCATTTT. Protein: CASSQLGQVNQPQHF. Based on the CDR3 plus reference TRBV16 and TRBJ1-5, the full variable domain is GEEVAQTPKHLVRGEGQKAKLYCAPIKGHSYVFWYQQVLKNEFKFLISFQNENVFDETGMPKERFSAKCLPNSPCSLEIQATKLEDSAVYFCASSQLGQVNQPQHFGDGTRLSIL.

In regard to this clone: The same CDR3 arises from other DNA sequences in this sample as well. This rearrangement joins TRBV5-4 to TRBJ1-1, with 8 bases that match TRBD1. With V trimmed by 4 bases and J by 1 base, 3 bases remained unmatched. The CDR3 spans 14 residues. The germline V gene encodes CDR1 SGHNT and CDR2 YYREEE (reference sequence). The CDR3 coding sequence is TGTGCCAGCAGCCCAGGACAGGGGAACACTGAAGCTTTCTTT. Its translation: CASSPGQGNTEAFF.

Comments on this clone: The germline gene is not matched at one end of the junction; a read error may be the cause. V gene TRBV7-9 combines with J gene TRBJ2-2; D perhaps matches TRBD2 (5 bases). The CDR3 is 16 residues long. Germline V gene sequence: CDR1 SEHNR, CDR2 FQNEAQ (reference sequence). The chain's CDR3 is CASSLDLRGSTGELFF. For the CDR3, the DNA is TGTGCCAGCAGTTTAGACCTCCGGGGAAGCACCGGGGAGCTGTTTTTT.

The chain recombines TRBV2 with TRBJ1-1, with D possibly TRBD1 on 5 matching bases. The CDR3 loop spans 12 amino acids. Germline assignment: CDR1 SNHLY and CDR2 FYNNEI. V was trimmed by 9 bases and J by 2 bases, leaving 10 bases between them. The CDR3 region is CASGGRNTEAFF. For the CDR3, the DNA is TGTGCCAGTGGGGGGAGAAACACTGAAGCTTTCTTT. The full variable domain, with the rest looked up from reference TRBV2 and TRBJ1-1, is EPEVTQTPSHQVTQMGQEVILRCVPISNHLYFYWYRQILGQKVEFLVSFYNNEISEKSEIFDDQFSVERPDGSNFTLKIRSTKLEDSAMYFCASGGRNTEAFFGQGTRLTVV.

CDR3 loop: CASSPQGSEQFF. The CDR3 DNA sequence: TGTGCCAGCAGCCCACAGGGGAGTGAGCAGTTCTTC. The chain employs TRBV3-1 (or the pseudogene TRBV3-2) and TRBJ2-1; TRBD1 matches at 7 bases. Germline CDR1 is LGHDT and CDR2 is YNNKEL (reference sequence). The CDR3 is 12 amino acids. V lost 4 bases, J lost 9 bases, and 3 bases stayed unmatched.

This clone was observed a single time. The chain uses TRBV4-1 and TRBJ1-2; 8 bases line up with TRBD1. Germline V gives CDR1 MGHRA, CDR2 YSYEKL. The CDR3 is 15 residues long. V lost 3 bases to trimming and J lost 4 bases; unmatched junction nucleotides: 7. The CDR3 bases are TGCGCCAGCAGCCAGGCGGACAGGGACTCCTATGGCTACACCTTC. Protein: CASSQADRDSYGYTF.

CDR3 sequence reads: CASSFRDRVVVGSNQPQHF. Here the CDR3 DNA reads TGTGCCAGCAGCTTCCGGGACAGGGTGGTGGTTGGCAGCAATCAGCCCCAGCATTTT. The V gene is TRBV6-2 or TRBV6-3, the J gene TRBJ1-5, with 9 bases fitting TRBD1. CDR3 length equals 19 residues. CDR1 and CDR2 (germline): MNHEY, SVGEGT. Trimming cost V 6 bases and J 1 base; bases outside gene matches: 16.

The sample holds a few counts of this clone. The chain couples TRBV6-5 to TRBJ1-4; 7 bases match TRBD1. CDR3 size: 14 residues. Germline V gene sequence: CDR1 MNHEY, CDR2 SVGAGI. The J segment lost 2 bases and the V segment lost 8 bases, leaving 5 bases of the junction unmatched. The DNA of the CDR3 is TGTGCCAGCGCCAGGGGGACCACTAATGAAAAACTGTTTTTT. It specifies CASARGTTNEKLFF.

For the CDR3, the DNA is TGTGCCAGTAGTATAAGAGGGGAAAAACTGTTTTTT. It yields the protein CASSIRGEKLFF. The chain carries TRBV19 and TRBJ1-4, with D unclear. The V gene lost 2 bases and the J gene lost 8 bases, with 6 bases spanning the gap. CDR1 and CDR2 from the germline V gene are LNHDA and SQIVND (reference sequence). The CDR3 covers 12 residues.

The chain carries TRBV19 and TRBJ1-4; maybe TRBD1 (6 bases). V gave up 6 bases and J gave up 7 bases, with 15 bases separating them. Germline V lookup: CDR1 LNHDA, CDR2 SQIVND (reference sequence). The CDR3 contains 14 residues. CDR3 bases: TGTGCCAGTAGGCTCAGGGGTCCGGGTGAAAAACTGTTTTTT. Protein sequence: CASRLRGPGEKLFF. Complete variable domain (other parts from reference TRBV19 and TRBJ1-4): DGGITQSPKYLFRKEGQNVTLSCEQNLNHDAMYWYRQDPGQGLRLIYYSQIVNDFQKGDIAEGYSVSREKKESFPLTVTSAQKNPTAFYLCASRLRGPGEKLFFGSGTQLSVL.

V and J are TRBV7-9 and TRBJ1-6, with 8 bases aligning to TRBD1. CDR3 length: 13 residues. Germline values: CDR1 SEHNR, CDR2 FQNEAQ (reference sequence). V lost 4 bases, J lost 8 bases, and 1 base stayed unmatched. This CDR3 reads CASSSTGDSPLHF. CDR3 in DNA: TGTGCCAGCAGCTCGACAGGGGATTCACCCCTCCACTTT.

The CDR3 sequence: CASSSGQGYTEAFF. The CDR3 DNA reads as TGTGCCAGCAGTTCAGGACAGGGGTACACTGAAGCTTTCTTT. The rearrangement links TRBV27 to TRBJ1-1; 9 bases match TRBD1. V trimming: 4 bases; J trimming: 3 bases; junction bases outside the gene matches: 3. From germline, CDR1 is MNHEY and CDR2 SMNVEV (reference sequence). The CDR3 covers 14 residues.

V is TRBV9 and J is TRBJ2-7; TRBD2 matches at 9 bases. CDR1 is SGDLS and CDR2 is YYNGEE in the germline V gene. Trimming cost V 4 bases and J 6 bases; bases outside gene matches: 8. The CDR3 has 14 residues. The CDR3 DNA is TGTGCCAGCAGCCTTAGTTGGCGGGAGGGCGAGCAGTACTTC. It is translated as CASSLSWREGEQYF.

The chain recombines TRBV30 with TRBJ1-1; D might be TRBD1 (5 bases). This CDR3 contains 13 residues. Trimming removed 3 bases from V and 5 bases from J, with 13 bases in between. Germline CDR1 is GTSNPN and CDR2 is SVGIG (reference sequence). DNA for the CDR3: TGTGCCTGGAGATATCGTGGGGGGACTGAAGCTTTCTTT. It specifies CAWRYRGGTEAFF.

V gene TRBV29-1 combines with J gene TRBJ2-7; D perhaps matches TRBD2 (6 bases). Per germline, CDR1 SQVTM and CDR2 ANQGSEA. V lost 4 bases and J 1 base, leaving 8 bases between the germline ends. The length of the CDR3 is 12 residues. CDR3 protein: CSVGGASYEQYF. In DNA, the CDR3 is TGCAGCGTTGGCGGGGCATCCTACGAGCAGTACTTC.

This clone showed up just a few times. The chain carries TRBV9 and TRBJ1-2; 12 positions agree with TRBD1. The germline V gene has CDR1 SGDLS and CDR2 YYNGEE. The J segment lost 10 bases and the V segment lost 0 bases, leaving 7 bases of the junction unmatched. The CDR3 runs 15 residues. The CDR3 spells CASSVAGTGGATYTF. The CDR3 nucleotides read TGTGCCAGCAGCGTAGCCGGGACAGGGGGCGCGACCTACACCTTC.

This rearrangement joins TRBV15 to TRBJ1-5; 10 positions match TRBD1. Trimming removed 8 bases from V and 4 bases from J; junction bases left unmatched: 5. Germline CDR1 reads LNHNV; CDR2 reads YYDKDF (reference sequence). The CDR3 totals 14 residues. Here the CDR3 reads CATETGGSNQPQHF. The CDR3 DNA sequence: TGTGCCACCGAGACAGGGGGCTCTAATCAGCCCCAGCATTTT.

This CDR3 is CASSFPSGGQAYNEQFF. The DNA of the CDR3 is TGTGCCAGCAGCTTCCCTAGCGGGGGCCAGGCCTACAATGAGCAGTTCTTC. V and J are TRBV7-9 and TRBJ2-1; the match to TRBD2 covers 10 bases. This CDR3 has 17 residues. J was trimmed by 2 bases and V by 3 bases; bases with no gene match: 7. The germline V gene encodes CDR1 SEHNR and CDR2 FQNEAQ (reference sequence).

The chain uses TRBV4-1 and TRBJ1-2, with 8 bases identical to TRBD1. V lost 5 bases to trimming and J lost 3 bases; unmatched junction nucleotides: 5. This CDR3 comprises 14 residues. In germline, CDR1 is MGHRA, CDR2 YSYEKL. This CDR3 reads CASSGAGGDYGYTF. The CDR3 DNA reads as TGCGCCAGCAGCGGCGCAGGGGGCGACTATGGCTACACCTTC.

The chain recombines TRBV30 with TRBJ1-3; a possible D gene is TRBD1 (6 bases). The V end lost 0 bases, the J end lost 4 bases, and 16 bases lay between the germline ends. CDR3 length: 16 residues. From germline, CDR1 is GTSNPN and CDR2 SVGIG (reference sequence). The CDR3 sequence is CAWSVMGQGNGNTIYF. CDR3 DNA sequence: TGTGCCTGGAGTGTTATGGGGCAGGGGAACGGAAACACCATATATTTT.

The rearrangement joins TRBV27 to TRBJ1-6; TRBD1 matches at 9 bases. V was clipped by 6 bases and J by 9 bases; unmatched bases: 6. The germline V gene encodes CDR1 MNHEY and CDR2 SMNVEV (reference sequence). The CDR3 runs to 14 residues. In nucleotides, the CDR3 is TGTGCCAGCAGCACAGGGGGCTTCGGTTCACCCCTCCACTTT. Amino acids: CASSTGGFGSPLHF.

This clone was detected only a few times. CDR3 region: CASSHPGQGTEAFF. In DNA, the CDR3 is TGCGCCAGCAGCCACCCGGGACAGGGCACTGAAGCTTTCTTT. V usage is TRBV4-1 and J usage is TRBJ1-1; 9 bases are shared with TRBD1. Trimming removed 3 bases from V and 4 bases from J; junction bases left unmatched: 3. From germline, CDR1 is MGHRA and CDR2 YSYEKL. CDR3 size: 14 residues.

The J gene is TRBJ1-2, the V gene TRBV11-2; 8 positions agree with TRBD1. V lost 5 bases to trimming and J lost 2 bases; unmatched junction nucleotides: 10. Germline CDR1 is SGHAT and CDR2 is FQNNGV. This CDR3 has 16 amino acids. This CDR3 reads CASSRPGTGVNYGYTF. The DNA of the CDR3 is TGTGCCAGCAGCCGTCCCGGGACAGGCGTGAACTATGGCTACACCTTC.

This chain links TRBV27 with TRBJ2-1, with 9 bases identical to TRBD1. The V segment lost 3 bases and the J segment 1 base; nucleotides outside the gene matches: 1. Per the germline V gene, CDR1 is MNHEY and CDR2 is SMNVEV (reference sequence). The CDR3 is made up of 15 amino acids. The CDR3: CASSFGTGSYNEQFF. Here the CDR3 DNA reads TGTGCCAGCAGTTTCGGGACAGGGTCCTACAATGAGCAGTTCTTC.